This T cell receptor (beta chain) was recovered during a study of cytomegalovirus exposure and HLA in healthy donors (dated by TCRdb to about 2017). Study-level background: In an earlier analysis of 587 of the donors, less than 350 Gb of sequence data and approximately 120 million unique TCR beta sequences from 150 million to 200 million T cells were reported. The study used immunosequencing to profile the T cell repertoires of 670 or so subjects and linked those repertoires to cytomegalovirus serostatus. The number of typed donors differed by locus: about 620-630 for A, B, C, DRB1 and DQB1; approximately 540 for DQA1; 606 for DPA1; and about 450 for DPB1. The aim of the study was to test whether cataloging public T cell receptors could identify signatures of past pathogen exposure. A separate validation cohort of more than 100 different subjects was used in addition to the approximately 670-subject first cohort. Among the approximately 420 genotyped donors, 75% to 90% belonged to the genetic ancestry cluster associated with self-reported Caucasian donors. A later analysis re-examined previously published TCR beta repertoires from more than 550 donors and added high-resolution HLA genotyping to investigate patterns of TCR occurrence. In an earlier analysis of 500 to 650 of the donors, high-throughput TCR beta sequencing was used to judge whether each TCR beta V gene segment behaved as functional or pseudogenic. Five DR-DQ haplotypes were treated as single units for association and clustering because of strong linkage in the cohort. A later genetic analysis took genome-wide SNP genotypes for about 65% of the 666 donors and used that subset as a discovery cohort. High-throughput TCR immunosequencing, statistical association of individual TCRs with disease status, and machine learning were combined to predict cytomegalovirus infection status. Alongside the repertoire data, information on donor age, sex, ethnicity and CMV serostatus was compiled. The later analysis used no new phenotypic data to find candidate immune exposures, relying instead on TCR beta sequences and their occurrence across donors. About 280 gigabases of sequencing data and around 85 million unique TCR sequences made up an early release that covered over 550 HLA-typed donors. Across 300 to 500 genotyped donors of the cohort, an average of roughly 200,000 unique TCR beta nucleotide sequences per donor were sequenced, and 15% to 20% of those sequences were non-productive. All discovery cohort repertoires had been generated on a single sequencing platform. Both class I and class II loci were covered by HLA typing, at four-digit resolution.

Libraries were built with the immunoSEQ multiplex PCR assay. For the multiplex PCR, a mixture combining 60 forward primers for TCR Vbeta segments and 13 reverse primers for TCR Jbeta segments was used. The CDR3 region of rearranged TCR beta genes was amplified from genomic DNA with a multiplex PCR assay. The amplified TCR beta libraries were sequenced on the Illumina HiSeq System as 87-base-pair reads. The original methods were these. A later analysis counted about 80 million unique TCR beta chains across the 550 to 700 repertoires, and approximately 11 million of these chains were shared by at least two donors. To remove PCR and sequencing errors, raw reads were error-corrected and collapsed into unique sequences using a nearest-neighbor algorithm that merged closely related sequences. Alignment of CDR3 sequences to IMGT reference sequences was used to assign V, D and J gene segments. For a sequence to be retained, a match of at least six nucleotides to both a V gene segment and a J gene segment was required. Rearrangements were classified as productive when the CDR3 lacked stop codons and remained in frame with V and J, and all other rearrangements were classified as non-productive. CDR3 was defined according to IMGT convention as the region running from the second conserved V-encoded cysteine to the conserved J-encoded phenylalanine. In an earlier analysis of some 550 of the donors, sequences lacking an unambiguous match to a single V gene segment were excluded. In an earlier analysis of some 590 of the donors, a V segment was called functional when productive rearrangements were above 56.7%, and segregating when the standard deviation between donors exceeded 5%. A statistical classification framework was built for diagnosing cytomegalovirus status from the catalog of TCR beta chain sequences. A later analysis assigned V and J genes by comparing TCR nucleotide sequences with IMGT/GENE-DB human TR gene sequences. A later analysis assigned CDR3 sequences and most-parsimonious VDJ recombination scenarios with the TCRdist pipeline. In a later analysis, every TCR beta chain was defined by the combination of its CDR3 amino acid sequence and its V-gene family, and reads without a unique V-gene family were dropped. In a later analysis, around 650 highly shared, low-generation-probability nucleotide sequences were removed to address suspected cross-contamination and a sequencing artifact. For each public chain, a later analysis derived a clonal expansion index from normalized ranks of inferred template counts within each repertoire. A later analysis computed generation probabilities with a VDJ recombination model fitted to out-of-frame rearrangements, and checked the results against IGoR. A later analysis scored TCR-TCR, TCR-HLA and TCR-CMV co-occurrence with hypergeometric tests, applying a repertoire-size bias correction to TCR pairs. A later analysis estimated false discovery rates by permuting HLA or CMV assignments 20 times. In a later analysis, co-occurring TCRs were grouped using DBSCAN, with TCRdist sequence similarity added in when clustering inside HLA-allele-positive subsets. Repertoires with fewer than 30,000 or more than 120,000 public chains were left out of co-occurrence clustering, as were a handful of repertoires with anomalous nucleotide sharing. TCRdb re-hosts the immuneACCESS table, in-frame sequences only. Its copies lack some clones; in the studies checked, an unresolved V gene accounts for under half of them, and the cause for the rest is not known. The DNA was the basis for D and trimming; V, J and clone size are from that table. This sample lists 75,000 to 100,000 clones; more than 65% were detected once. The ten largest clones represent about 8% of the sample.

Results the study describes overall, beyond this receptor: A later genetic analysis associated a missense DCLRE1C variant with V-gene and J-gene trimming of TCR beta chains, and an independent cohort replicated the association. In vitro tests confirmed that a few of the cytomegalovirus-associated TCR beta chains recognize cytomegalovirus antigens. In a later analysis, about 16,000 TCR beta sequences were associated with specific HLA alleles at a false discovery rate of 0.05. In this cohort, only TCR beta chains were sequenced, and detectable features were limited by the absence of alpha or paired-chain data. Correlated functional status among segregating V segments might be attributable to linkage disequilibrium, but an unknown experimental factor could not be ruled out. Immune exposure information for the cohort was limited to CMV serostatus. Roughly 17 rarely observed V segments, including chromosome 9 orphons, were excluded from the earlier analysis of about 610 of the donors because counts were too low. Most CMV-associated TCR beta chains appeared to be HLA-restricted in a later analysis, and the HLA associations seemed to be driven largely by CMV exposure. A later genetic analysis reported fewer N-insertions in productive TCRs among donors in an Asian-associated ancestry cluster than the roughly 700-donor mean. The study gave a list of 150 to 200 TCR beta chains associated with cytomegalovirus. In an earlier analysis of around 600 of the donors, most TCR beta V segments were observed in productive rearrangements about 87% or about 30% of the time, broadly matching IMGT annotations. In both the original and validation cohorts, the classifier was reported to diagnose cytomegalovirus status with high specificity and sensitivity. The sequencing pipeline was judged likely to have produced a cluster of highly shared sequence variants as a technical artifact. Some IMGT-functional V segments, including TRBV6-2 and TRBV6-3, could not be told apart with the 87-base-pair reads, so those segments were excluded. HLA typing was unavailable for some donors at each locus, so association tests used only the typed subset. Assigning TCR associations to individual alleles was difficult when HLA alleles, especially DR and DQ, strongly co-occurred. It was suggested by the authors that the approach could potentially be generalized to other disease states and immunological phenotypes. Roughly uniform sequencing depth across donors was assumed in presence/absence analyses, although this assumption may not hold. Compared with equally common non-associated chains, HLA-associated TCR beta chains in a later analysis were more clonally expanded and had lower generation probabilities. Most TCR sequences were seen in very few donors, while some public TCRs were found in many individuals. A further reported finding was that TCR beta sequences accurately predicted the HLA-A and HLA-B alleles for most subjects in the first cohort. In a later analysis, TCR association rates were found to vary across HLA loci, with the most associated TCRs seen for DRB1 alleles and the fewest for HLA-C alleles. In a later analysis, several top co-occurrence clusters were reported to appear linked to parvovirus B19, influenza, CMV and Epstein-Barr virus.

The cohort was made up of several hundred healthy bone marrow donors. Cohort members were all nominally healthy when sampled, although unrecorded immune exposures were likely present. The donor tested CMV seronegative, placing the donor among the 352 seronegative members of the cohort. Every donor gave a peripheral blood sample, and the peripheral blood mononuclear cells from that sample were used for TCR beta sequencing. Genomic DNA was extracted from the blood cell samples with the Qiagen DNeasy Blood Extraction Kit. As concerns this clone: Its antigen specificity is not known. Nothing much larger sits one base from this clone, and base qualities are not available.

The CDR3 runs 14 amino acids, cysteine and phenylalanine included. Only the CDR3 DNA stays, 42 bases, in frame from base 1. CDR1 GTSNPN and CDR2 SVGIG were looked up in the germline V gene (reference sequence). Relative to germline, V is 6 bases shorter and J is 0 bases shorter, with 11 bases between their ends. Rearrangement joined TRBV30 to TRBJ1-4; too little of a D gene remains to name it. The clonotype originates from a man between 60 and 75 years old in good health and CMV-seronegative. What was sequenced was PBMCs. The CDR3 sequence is CACHAGPTNEKLFF. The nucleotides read TGTGCCTGCCACGCAGGCCCAACTAATGAAAAACTGTTTTTT.